This TCR beta chain was retrieved from a study of STAT5B mutations in CD4+ large granular lymphocyte leukemia. General study findings and limits: Compared with healthy controls (2/35), patient top clones favored TRBV06 (8/27). Patient CD4-sorted repertoires looked more clonal than healthy CD4+ repertoires, even without putative leukemic clones. Data were not HLA-matched across samples.

Details on this clone: Its antigen is still unknown.

This was a survey-level run. Assay used: immunoSEQ multiplex PCR; TCRdb lists only in-frame clones, some missing. The sample consists of tens of thousands of clones, roughly 77% of them appearing once. This CDR3 is 15 amino acids long. V dropped 8 bases and J dropped 2 bases, with 19 bases sitting between them. From germline, CDR1 is MNHEY and CDR2 SVGAGI. The sequenced sample was CD4+ T cells from blood buffy coats. The J gene is TRBJ2-7, the V gene TRBV6-5, with unresolved D. This TCR came from a human donor in good health. The CDR3 DNA sequence: TGTGCCAGCGCCTCACAAGATCAACCACCCTACGAGCAGTACTTC. Translation gives CASASQDQPPYEQYF.